The 10 T cell receptor beta chains reported below all come from one sample, sequenced in a study of beta chain features in type 1 diabetes. General study findings and limits: Type 1 diabetes patients showed a moderate but significant shortening of TCRB CDR3s in all four CD4+ subsets.

These receptors' antigens are unknown. The investigators reverse transcribed all of the isolated RNA, so they sequenced expressed TCRB transcripts. The protocol was immunoSEQ multiplex PCR, while the TCRdb copy is restricted to in-frame clones and leaves out a portion. The repertoire holds about 160,000 clones, with roughly 63% as singletons. Sequencing was done on a sample of naive CD4+ T cells from blood. These receptors were taken from a man aged 30 to 45 with type 1 diabetes.

V and J are TRBV18 and TRBJ2-1; 10 bases line up with TRBD1. The length of the CDR3 is 15 residues. The V segment lost 3 bases and the J segment 6 bases; nucleotides outside the gene matches: 5. Germline assignment: CDR1 KGHSH and CDR2 LQKENI. As DNA, the CDR3 is TGTGCCAGCTCACCGGGACAGGGGAGTCGCAATGAGCAGTTCTTC. It is translated as CASSPGQGSRNEQFF.

This clone appeared a single time. The chain carries TRBV29-1 and TRBJ1-4, with 9 positions matching TRBD1. J gave up 8 bases and V 7 bases, and 11 bases lay outside the gene matches. The CDR3 extends over 14 amino acids. Germline lookup yields CDR1 SQVTM and CDR2 ANQGSEA. The DNA of the CDR3 is TGCAGCGCTTACGTGGGACAGGGTAACGAAAAACTGTTTTTT. This encodes CSAYVGQGNEKLFF.

The CDR3, as DNA: TGTGCCAGCTTACCTTATACGCAGTATTTT. It codes for CASLPYTQYF. This sequence joins TRBV7-9 and TRBJ2-3, with D hard to call. Trimming took 8 bases from V and 7 from J, leaving 7 bases between them. Germline V lookup: CDR1 SEHNR, CDR2 FQNEAQ (reference sequence). The CDR3 has 10 amino acids.

The gene calls are TRBV9 and TRBJ2-1, with a tentative D call TRBD1 (6 bases). Trimming shortened V by 2 bases and J by 0 bases, and 9 bases separated the two germline ends. This CDR3 has 15 amino acids. CDR1 and CDR2 from the germline V gene are SGDLS and YYNGEE. CDR3 in amino acids: CASSVRDNSYNEQFF. CDR3 coding DNA: TGTGCCAGCAGCGTCCGGGACAACTCCTACAATGAGCAGTTCTTC.

The chain is built from TRBV18 and TRBJ2-1; D unresolved. CDR3 length equals 13 residues. The V end was cut by 0 bases, the J end by 7 bases, with 7 bases between. Germline CDR1 and CDR2: KGHSH and LQKENI. The CDR3: CASSPPNWNEQFF. The CDR3 DNA follows: TGTGCCAGCTCACCACCAAATTGGAATGAGCAGTTCTTC.

The V call is TRBV5-1, the J call TRBJ1-2; a weak D match, TRBD1 (6 bases). From germline, CDR1 is SGHRS and CDR2 YFSETQ. The CDR3 extends over 17 amino acids. V was shortened by 6 bases and J by 2 bases, with 23 bases between the two germline ends. The CDR3 is CASKRWAGAETNYGYTF. DNA of the CDR3: TGCGCCAGCAAACGGTGGGCAGGGGCGGAGACGAACTATGGCTACACCTTC.

The chain joins TRBV30 to TRBJ1-6; 9 positions agree with TRBD1. The germline gives CDR1 GTSNPN, CDR2 SVGIG (reference sequence). The length of the CDR3 is 15 residues. The junction had 6 bases not matched to a gene; V was cut back by 2 bases and J by 7 bases. DNA for the CDR3: TGTGCCTGGAGTCTACTGGACAGGGGCAATTCACCCCTCCACTTT. Translating gives CAWSLLDRGNSPLHF.

This clone appeared a single time. The chain uses TRBV30 and TRBJ1-5; D might be TRBD1 (6 bases). V lost 0 bases to trimming and J lost 6 bases, with 12 bases between them. Germline CDR1 and CDR2: GTSNPN and SVGIG (reference sequence). This CDR3 has 14 residues. The CDR3 sequence is CAWSVRRGGQPQHF. In DNA form, the CDR3 reads TGTGCCTGGAGTGTACGCAGGGGTGGTCAGCCCCAGCATTTT.

The chain is built from TRBV4-1 and TRBJ2-3; D unclear. Trimming removed 4 bases at V and 6 bases at J, with 8 bases between. CDR3 length: 12 residues. The V gene's germline CDR1 is MGHRA and CDR2 YSYEKL. CDR3 sequence reads: CASSPGLDTQYF. CDR3 sequence (DNA): TGCGCCAGCAGCCCCGGATTGGATACGCAGTATTTT.

There are a few counts of this clone. The chain combines TRBV4-3 with TRBJ2-5, with 9 bases lining up with TRBD1. The germline V gene encodes CDR1 LGHNA and CDR2 YSLEER. Trimming took 1 base from V and 2 from J; bases not matched to a gene: 5. This CDR3 has 16 amino acids. CDR3 in DNA: TGCGCCAGCAGCCAAGGCCCGGGACAGGGACAAGAGACCCAGTACTTC. Translating it yields CASSQGPGQGQETQYF.